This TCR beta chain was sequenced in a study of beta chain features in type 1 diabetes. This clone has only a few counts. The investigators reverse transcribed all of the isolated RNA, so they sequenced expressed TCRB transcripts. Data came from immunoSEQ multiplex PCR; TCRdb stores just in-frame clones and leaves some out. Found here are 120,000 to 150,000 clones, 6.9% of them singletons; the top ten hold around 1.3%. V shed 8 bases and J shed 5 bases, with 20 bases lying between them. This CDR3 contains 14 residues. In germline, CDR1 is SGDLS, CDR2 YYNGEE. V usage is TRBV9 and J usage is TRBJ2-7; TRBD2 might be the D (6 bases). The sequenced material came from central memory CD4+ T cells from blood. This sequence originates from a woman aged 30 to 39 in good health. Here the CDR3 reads CASSGGWERNEQYF. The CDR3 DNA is TGTGCCAGTTCTGGGGGGTGGGAGCGAAACGAGCAGTACTTC.